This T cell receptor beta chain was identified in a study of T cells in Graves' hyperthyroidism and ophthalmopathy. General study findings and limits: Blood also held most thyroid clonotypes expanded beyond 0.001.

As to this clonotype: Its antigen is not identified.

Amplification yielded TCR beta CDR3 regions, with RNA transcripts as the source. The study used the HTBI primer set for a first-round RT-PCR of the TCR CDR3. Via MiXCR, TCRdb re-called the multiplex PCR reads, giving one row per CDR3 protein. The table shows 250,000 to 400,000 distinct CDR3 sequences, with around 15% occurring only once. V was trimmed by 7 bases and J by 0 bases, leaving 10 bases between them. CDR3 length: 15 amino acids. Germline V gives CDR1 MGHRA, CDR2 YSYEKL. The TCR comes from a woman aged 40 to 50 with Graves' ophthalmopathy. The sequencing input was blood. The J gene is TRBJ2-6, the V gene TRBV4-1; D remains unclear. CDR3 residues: CASNFRFSGANVLTF. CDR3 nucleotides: TGCGCCAGCAACTTTCGGTTCTCTGGGGCCAACGTCCTGACTTTC.